This entry lists 9 T cell receptor beta chains sequenced from one sample in a study of T-cell memory formation after mild COVID-19. From the 5' RACE reads, TCRdb called clonotypes with MiXCR, one entry per CDR3 protein. The sample has around 300,000 distinct CDR3 sequences; more than 15% are singletons. What was sequenced was PBMCs or a T cell subset sorted from them (not recorded which). The receptors originated from a young man who had mild COVID-19 (a few samples of this study predate the infection). Cell type and time point are not known.

The chain is built from TRBV20-1 and TRBJ1-1, with no clear D. V was clipped by 7 bases and J by 5 bases, with 17 bases between them. Germline V gene lookup returns CDR1 DFQATT and CDR2 SNEGSKA (reference sequence). The CDR3 loop spans 13 amino acids. As DNA, the CDR3 is TGCAGTGGGGTTATACCTACTGAGACTGAAGCTTTCTTT. It is translated as CSGVIPTETEAFF.

Only a few counts were recorded for this clonotype. The chain carries TRBV5-4 and TRBJ2-7; 9 nucleotides align to TRBD1. The V segment lost 4 bases and the J segment 7 bases; nucleotides outside the gene matches: 9. The germline V gene encodes CDR1 SGHNT and CDR2 YYREEE (reference sequence). This CDR3 spans 14 amino acids. The CDR3 is CASSPDRGGREQYV. In DNA form, the CDR3 reads TGTGCCAGCAGCCCGGACAGGGGAGGGAGAGAGCAGTACGTC.

The V gene is TRBV4-1, the J gene TRBJ2-3, with a weak D call TRBD2 (5 bases). The germline gives CDR1 MGHRA, CDR2 YSYEKL. The CDR3 consists of 17 residues. The V end was cut by 1 base, the J end by 4 bases, with 18 bases between. CDR3 DNA sequence: TGCGCCAGCAGCCAAGTCGGGCGGGCTGTTGTGGCAGATACGCAGTATTTT. As protein: CASSQVGRAVVADTQYF.

The rearrangement uses TRBV30 and TRBJ2-1, with D uncertain. Trimming left V 3 bases short and J 6 bases short, with 6 bases between. CDR3 length: 11 residues. From germline, CDR1 is GTSNPN and CDR2 SVGIG (reference sequence). CDR3 region: CAWSRFNEQFF. As DNA, the CDR3 is TGTGCCTGGAGCCGTTTCAATGAGCAGTTCTTC.

J is TRBJ2-2 and V is TRBV4-2, with TRBD2 as a possible D gene (6 bases). The CDR3 is 16 residues long. V gave up 0 bases and J gave up 0 bases, with 8 bases separating them. Germline values: CDR1 LGHNA, CDR2 YNFKEQ. In nucleotides, the CDR3 is TGTGCCAGCAGCCAAGAGGCTAGCGCGAACACCGGGGAGCTGTTTTTT. Translated, it gives CASSQEASANTGELFF.

This clonotype has at least ten counts. The chain carries TRBV5-6 and TRBJ2-7, with unresolved D. There are 16 residues in the CDR3. Germline values: CDR1 SGHDT, CDR2 YYEEEE. V was pared by 0 bases and J by 2 bases, with 15 bases between. CDR3 protein: CASSLGGKWSPYEQYV. The CDR3 DNA reads TGTGCCAGCAGCTTGGGCGGTAAATGGTCACCCTACGAGCAGTACGTC.

The chain employs TRBV7-9 and TRBJ2-7; 10 bases are a match to TRBD2. The CDR3 length is 16 residues. V lost 1 base to trimming and J lost 2 bases; unmatched junction nucleotides: 5. The V gene's germline CDR1 is SEHNR and CDR2 FQNEAQ (reference sequence). The CDR3 DNA reads as TGTGCCAGCAGCTTAGTTTCCCTAGCGGGGGCCTACGAGCAGTACTTC. Its translation: CASSLVSLAGAYEQYF.

CDR3 nucleotide sequence: TGCAGTGCTAGGGCCGAGCGGGGGGTGTACGAGCAGTACTTC. It translates to CSARAERGVYEQYF. The chain carries TRBV20-1 and TRBJ2-7; 9 bases are shared with TRBD2. V trimming: 3 bases; J trimming: 4 bases; junction bases outside the gene matches: 7. This CDR3 spans 14 amino acids. Germline CDR1 is DFQATT and CDR2 is SNEGSKA (reference sequence).

This chain uses TRBV7-2 with TRBJ2-7; 10 bases are a match to TRBD2. The V gene's germline CDR1 is SGHTA and CDR2 FQGNSA. This CDR3 comprises 15 residues. J gave up 2 bases and V 3 bases, and 4 bases lay outside the gene matches. The CDR3 loop reads CASSLRLAGAYEQYF. The CDR3 DNA sequence: TGTGCCAGCAGCTTGAGGCTAGCGGGGGCCTACGAGCAGTACTTC.